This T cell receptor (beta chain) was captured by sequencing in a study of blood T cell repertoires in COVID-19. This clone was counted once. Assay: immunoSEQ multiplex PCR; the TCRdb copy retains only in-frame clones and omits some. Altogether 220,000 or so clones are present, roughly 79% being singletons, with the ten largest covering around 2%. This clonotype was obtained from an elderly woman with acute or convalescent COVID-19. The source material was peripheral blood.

The CDR3, as DNA: TGTGCCAGCAGTTCGGACAGGGATGCTTTCTTT. As protein: CASSSDRDAFF. V is TRBV2 and J is TRBJ1-1, with 8 bases matching TRBD1. CDR1 and CDR2 from the germline V gene are SNHLY and FYNNEI. The CDR3 has 11 amino acids. V dropped 5 bases and J dropped 11; count of bases not matched to a gene: 4.